The 3 T cell receptor beta chains below all came from one sample that was sequenced in a study of early T cells in non-severe SARS-CoV-2 infection. TCRdb fed the 5' RACE reads into MiXCR, producing one record per CDR3 protein. The table shows over 60,000 distinct CDR3 sequences, with 13% occurring only once. Material for sequencing was whole blood. Receptor source: an adult who was a healthcare worker with PCR-confirmed SARS-CoV-2 infection or an uninfected control (not recorded which).

This clonotype came up a few times. The rearrangement links TRBV25-1 to TRBJ1-2, with D perhaps TRBD1 (5 bases). V was shortened by 7 bases and J by 4 bases, with 13 bases between the two germline ends. Per germline, CDR1 MGHDK and CDR2 SYGVNS. The CDR3 length is 13 residues. CDR3 in amino acids: CASTGAGRYGYTF. The CDR3 DNA follows: TGTGCCAGCACCGGGGCAGGGCGCTATGGCTACACCTTC.

In its sample, this clonotype was seen a few times. This sequence joins TRBV10-3 and TRBJ1-2, with D unclear. CDR3 length: 15 residues. V shed 2 bases and J shed 4 bases, with 14 bases lying between them. Germline assignment: CDR1 ENHRY and CDR2 SYGVKD. Written as DNA, the CDR3 is TGTGCCATCAGTGAGAGGGCAGGAGGAGTCTATGGCTACACCTTC. Its protein is CAISERAGGVYGYTF.

This clonotype has more than one count but fewer than ten. Germline and junction disagree at one end, which may indicate a read error. The chain links TRBV9 to TRBJ1-1, with D possibly TRBD1 on 5 matching bases. In germline, CDR1 is SGDLS, CDR2 YYNGEE. The CDR3 is 13 amino acids. The CDR3: CASSAPDFRDPSF. The CDR3 coding sequence is TGTGCCAGCAGCGCGCCGGACTTCCGGGACCCCTCTTTT.